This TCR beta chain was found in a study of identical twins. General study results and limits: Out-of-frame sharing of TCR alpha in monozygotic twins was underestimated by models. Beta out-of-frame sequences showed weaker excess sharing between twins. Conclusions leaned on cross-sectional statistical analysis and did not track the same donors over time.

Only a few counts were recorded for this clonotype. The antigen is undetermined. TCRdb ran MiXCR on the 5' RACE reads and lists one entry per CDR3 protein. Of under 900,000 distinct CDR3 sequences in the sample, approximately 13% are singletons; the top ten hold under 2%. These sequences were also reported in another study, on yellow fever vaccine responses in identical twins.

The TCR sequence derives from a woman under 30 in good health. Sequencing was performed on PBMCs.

CDR3 protein: CASTSGGYYEQYF. As DNA, the CDR3 is TGTGCCAGCACCTCGGGAGGGTACTACGAGCAGTACTTC. This chain links TRBV2 with TRBJ2-7; 8 bases match TRBD2. This CDR3 region has 13 residues. Trimming removed 7 bases from V and 3 bases from J; junction bases left unmatched: 5. Germline CDR1 is SNHLY and CDR2 is FYNNEI.